Below are 16 T cell receptor beta chains sequenced from a single sample in a study of response to subunit inactivated influenza vaccine. TCRdb re-called the RT-PCR reads with MiXCR, one entry per CDR3 protein. The sample has 550,000 to 650,000 distinct CDR3 sequences, approximately 12% seen once. Sequencing used PBMCs from blood, obtained on the day of vaccination. The receptors were gathered from a man aged 45-65 years who received an inactivated influenza vaccine.

This clonotype was seen repeatedly, ten times or more. V gene TRBV10-3 combines with J gene TRBJ2-1, with 13 positions matching TRBD2. Germline CDR1 reads ENHRY; CDR2 reads SYGVKD. The CDR3 covers 15 residues. V was pared by 10 bases and J by 0 bases, with 3 bases of the junction left unmatched. CDR3 DNA sequence: TGTGCCACACTAGCGGGGGGGAGCTCCTACAATGAGCAGTTCTTC. It yields the protein CATLAGGSSYNEQFF.

This clonotype was counted at least ten times. V usage is TRBV20-1 and J usage is TRBJ2-2; D gene unclear. Deletions cut 0 bases from V and 6 bases from J, with 8 bases between. The CDR3 totals 13 residues. From germline, CDR1 is DFQATT and CDR2 SNEGSKA (reference sequence). CDR3 sequence: CSARDHHAGELFF. The DNA for the CDR3 is TGCAGTGCTAGAGACCACCACGCCGGGGAGCTGTTTTTT.

This clonotype showed up just a few times. The chain employs TRBV30 and TRBJ2-1, with 7 bases lining up with TRBD2. This CDR3 has 14 amino acids. Germline assignment: CDR1 GTSNPN and CDR2 SVGIG (reference sequence). After removal of 3 bases from V and 5 bases from J, the junction contained 7 bases not matched to a gene. The CDR3 nucleotides are TGTGCCTGGAGCCCGGGACTACCGAACAATGAGCAGTTCTTC. Protein sequence: CAWSPGLPNNEQFF.

This clonotype was counted only a few times. The chain couples TRBV4-1 to TRBJ1-2; D remains unclear. CDR3 length: 16 residues. V was clipped by 1 base and J by 4 bases, with 16 bases between them. Germline CDR1 and CDR2: MGHRA and YSYEKL. The CDR3 nucleotides are TGCGCCAGCAGCCAAGGAAGTTTGGTAGACCTCTATGGCTACACCTTC. Protein sequence: CASSQGSLVDLYGYTF.

The V call is TRBV4-3, the J call TRBJ2-6; D may be TRBD2 (5 bases). The V gene's germline CDR1 is LGHNA and CDR2 YSLEER. The CDR3 has 18 amino acids. The V and J ends lost 0 bases and 0 bases respectively, with 12 bases between them. The CDR3 sequence: CASSQDEGPLSGANVLTF. CDR3 sequence (DNA): TGCGCCAGCAGCCAAGACGAGGGCCCCCTCTCTGGGGCCAACGTCCTGACTTTC.

V gene TRBV27 combines with J gene TRBJ2-7; TRBD2 agrees at 11 bases. V trimming: 4 bases; J trimming: 2 bases; junction bases outside the gene matches: 7. CDR3 size: 16 residues. Per the germline V gene, CDR1 is MNHEY and CDR2 is SMNVEV (reference sequence). CDR3 region: CASSSMTSGTTYEQYF. The CDR3 nucleotides are TGTGCCAGCAGTTCAATGACTAGCGGGACGACCTACGAGCAGTACTTC.

The V call is TRBV12-3 or TRBV12-4, the J call TRBJ2-1; a weak D match, TRBD2 (7 bases). V was clipped by 7 bases and J by 7 bases, with 20 bases between them. The CDR3 runs 15 residues. Here the CDR3 DNA reads TGTGCCAGCATGGCCCTGGCGGGGGCGCGGAATGAGCAGTTCTTC. Encoded protein: CASMALAGARNEQFF.

V gene TRBV5-5 combines with J gene TRBJ1-2; D call uncertain. Per germline, CDR1 SGHKS and CDR2 YYEKEE (reference sequence). This CDR3 contains 13 residues. V lost 0 bases, J lost 4 bases, and 7 bases lay in between. The CDR3 here is CASSLGGIYGYTF. In DNA form, the CDR3 reads TGTGCCAGCAGCTTGGGGGGAATCTATGGCTACACCTTC.

Only a few counts were recorded for this clonotype. The chain is built from TRBV29-1 and TRBJ1-2; no clear D gene. Germline V CDR1 and CDR2: SQVTM, ANQGSEA. The CDR3 contains 15 residues. V was shortened by 2 bases and J by 7 bases, with 20 bases between the two germline ends. CDR3 loop: CSVEIGTLRAAGYTF. CDR3 nucleotide sequence: TGCAGCGTTGAAATTGGTACTCTCCGGGCGGCTGGCTACACCTTC. The variable domain in full, with the rest retrieved from reference TRBV29-1 and TRBJ1-2, is SAVISQKPSRDICQRGTSLTIQCQVDSQVTMMFWYRQQPGQSLTLIATANQGSEATYESGFVIDKFPISRPNLTFSTLTVSNMSPEDSSIYLCSVEIGTLRAAGYTFGSGTRLTVV.

This clonotype appeared many times. This chain uses TRBV12-3 or TRBV12-4 with TRBJ1-4; D is unresolved. V lost 6 bases and J lost 11, with 16 bases in between. The length of the CDR3 is 13 residues. The CDR3, as DNA: TGTGCCAGCAGAATTAACGAGGGAGAGAAACTGTTTTTT. The encoded protein is CASRINEGEKLFF.

Details on this clonotype: A read error may produce the germline difference seen at one junction end. The V and J genes are TRBV7-7 and TRBJ2-7; D is tentatively TRBD1 or TRBD2 (5 bases each). Per the germline V gene, CDR1 is SSHAT and CDR2 is FNYEAQ (reference sequence). This CDR3 comprises 13 residues. The CDR3 DNA is TGTGCTAGCAGCGCCTATGAGGGGTACGAGCAGTACTTC. This sequence encodes CASSAYEGYEQYF.

This clonotype was recorded a few times. The chain couples TRBV3-1 to TRBJ2-7; 9 bases match TRBD2. CDR3 length equals 15 residues. The germline V gene has CDR1 LGHDT and CDR2 YNNKEL (reference sequence). Trimming removed 3 bases from V and 4 bases from J; junction bases left unmatched: 7. CDR3 loop: CASSQGSGGMYEQYF. In DNA form, the CDR3 reads TGTGCCAGCAGCCAGGGAAGCGGGGGGATGTACGAGCAGTACTTC.

The chain is built from TRBV18 and TRBJ2-3; D remains ambiguous. Germline V CDR1 and CDR2: KGHSH, LQKENI. Trimming left V 3 bases short and J 0 bases short, with 10 bases between. This CDR3 contains 15 residues. In DNA, the CDR3 is TGTGCCAGCTCACCTACTTCCCCTAGCACAGATACGCAGTATTTT. This sequence encodes CASSPTSPSTDTQYF.

A few counts support this clonotype. The genes are TRBV2 and TRBJ1-1, with D maybe TRBD1 (5 bases). V lost 7 bases, J lost 1 base, and 10 bases lay in between. Germline loops: CDR1 SNHLY, CDR2 FYNNEI. This CDR3 has 13 amino acids. The CDR3 nucleotides are TGTGCCAGCAATATCGGGGGGAACACTGAAGCTTTCTTT. Protein product: CASNIGGNTEAFF.

This clonotype was observed many times. The chain links TRBV4-3 to TRBJ2-2; D remains ambiguous. Germline CDR1 LGHNA, CDR2 YSLEER. The CDR3 is 16 amino acids. Trimming took 5 bases from V and 7 from J, leaving 20 bases between them. CDR3 sequence reads: CASSENSQLVVGELFF. The CDR3 nucleotides are TGCGCCAGCAGCGAGAACAGTCAGCTAGTAGTCGGGGAGCTGTTTTTT.

This clonotype appeared once. The gene calls are TRBV12-3 or TRBV12-4 and TRBJ2-7; 8 bases are shared with TRBD1. The CDR3 contains 14 residues. Trimming cost V 6 bases and J 9 bases; bases outside gene matches: 13. CDR3 nucleotide sequence: TGTGCCAGCAGCGAGACAGGGGCCCCCTCCGGGCAGTACTTC. Its translation: CASSETGAPSGQYF.